This T cell receptor (beta chain) appears in the sequencing data of a study of T cells after yellow fever vaccination. On the study more broadly: Low-cell-number fractions underwent preparation using SMART-Seq v4 Ultra Low Input.

Study-wide results and caveats: Clonotypes appearing in both CD4 and CD8 compartments existed, and their share was small.

Generation of TCR cDNA used 5'RACE template switching (which added a universal primer site and UMIs). TCRdb re-called the 5' RACE reads with MiXCR, one entry per CDR3 protein. The sample has about 360,000 distinct CDR3 sequences; under 7.5% are singletons. In this sample, this clonotype turned up a few times. Its antigen is unidentified. Germline lookup yields CDR1 SGHRS and CDR2 YFSETQ. The CDR3 totals 14 residues. With 4 bases removed from V and 6 bases from J, the gap between germline ends came to 15 bases. The starting material was PBMCs, obtained 5 days after the yellow fever booster vaccination. This TCR was sampled from a man aged 30 to 39 who received the YFV17D yellow fever vaccine. J is TRBJ2-3 and V is TRBV5-1; possible D gene TRBD1, 5 bases. The chain's CDR3 is CASSLGQGWDTQYF. The CDR3 DNA follows: TGCGCCAGCAGCCTGGGGCAGGGATGGGATACGCAGTATTTT.